This T cell receptor beta chain stems from a study of T cell responses to AZD1222 COVID-19 vaccine. Sequencing was performed with immunoSEQ multiplex PCR; in TCRdb, only in-frame clones are kept and a portion is missing. This sample carries about 130,000 clones, nearly 90% of them seen once, and the ten largest clones take roughly 5.7%. The CDR3 contains 13 residues. The germline V gene encodes CDR1 SEHNR and CDR2 FQNEAQ (reference sequence). Deletions cut 7 bases from V and 7 bases from J, with 13 bases between. The sequencing here drew on peripheral blood, taken 28 days after the second AZD1222 dose. The source is an adult who received the AZD1222 COVID-19 vaccine. The chain links TRBV7-9 to TRBJ2-2; D is uncertain. The CDR3 bases are TGTGCCAGCACCATCAATGGTTACGGGGAGCTGTTTTTT. This translates into CASTINGYGELFF.